This T cell receptor beta chain stems from a study of T-cell memory formation after mild COVID-19. Study findings and constraints: CD4+ clones that contracted lay mainly in CM and EM; CD8+ ones lay in EMRA. Cross-reactive memory apparently joined, as some responding clones appeared in pre-infection memory.

The CDR3 runs 11 residues. V was cut by 3 bases and J by 4 bases, with 3 bases left in between. Germline V gives CDR1 DFQATT, CDR2 SNEGSKA (reference sequence). This clonotype was observed a handful of times. As yet, its antigen is unknown. MiXCR, applied by TCRdb to the 5' RACE reads, yields one record per CDR3 protein. The sample lists 200,000 to 250,000 distinct CDR3 sequences, over 9.5% occurring once. This TCR came from a man between 18 and 29 years old who had mild COVID-19 (a few samples of this study predate the infection). Cell type and time point are not known. The sequencing input was PBMCs or a T cell subset sorted from them (not recorded which). The chain links TRBV20-1 to TRBJ1-4; D unresolved. The DNA for the CDR3 is TGCAGTGCTAGGAATAATGAAAAACTGTTTTTT. This sequence encodes CSARNNEKLFF.